This section outlines one T cell receptor beta chain sequence together with its context. Using its own MiXCR run on the 5' RACE reads, TCRdb lists one record per CDR3 protein. The sample records approximately 1.8 million distinct CDR3 sequences, about 31% being singletons. These data originate in a study of identical twins. CDR3 length: 13 amino acids. The specimen was cord blood. The rearrangement joins TRBV21-1 to TRBJ2-1. TRBV21-1 represents a pseudogene. The receptor's source is a newborn girl in good health. This CDR3 reads CASNRQENNEQFF. CDR3 sequence (DNA): TGTGCCAGCAATCGCCAGGAGAACAATGAGCAGTTCTTC.